The text below deals with one T cell receptor beta chain. The data are from a study of T cell clonotyping in hematopoietic cell transplantation. Generated by immunoSEQ multiplex PCR, the TCRdb table keeps only in-frame clones and is missing some. The table lists about 16,000 clones, roughly nine tenths of them singletons. Losses at the gene ends were 0 bases for V and 3 bases for J; bases not matched to a gene: 12. The CDR3 runs 17 residues. Germline V gives CDR1 SGDLS, CDR2 YYNGEE. This clonotype was sampled from a man aged 50-60 years in good health. Some clones in this sample may be carry-over from other donors' samples. V usage is TRBV9 and J usage is TRBJ2-7; the match to TRBD1 covers 7 bases. Sequencing input: peripheral blood mononuclear cells. This CDR3 is CASSVVETGSSRYEQYF. CDR3 nucleotides: TGTGCCAGCAGCGTAGTTGAGACAGGGAGTTCTCGCTACGAGCAGTACTTC.